Each of the 21 T cell receptor beta chains below was sequenced from the same sample in a study of blood T cell repertoires in COVID-19. Method: immunoSEQ multiplex PCR; TCRdb's copy keeps in-frame clones and lacks some. The top ten hold less than 20% of the sample, which has some 44,000 clones, roughly 86% seen once. Material for sequencing was peripheral blood. The receptors were gathered from a man aged 55-75 years with active COVID-19.

This clone was recorded only once. CDR3 loop: CSVHKRRGNTGELFF. The DNA of the CDR3 is TGCAGCGTTCACAAAAGGAGAGGGAACACCGGGGAGCTGTTTTTT. This chain uses TRBV29-1 with TRBJ2-2, with unresolved D. V gave up 5 bases and J gave up 1 base, with 14 bases separating them. Germline V gene lookup returns CDR1 SQVTM and CDR2 ANQGSEA. The CDR3 has 15 residues.

The chain employs TRBV7-9 and TRBJ2-7, with a weak D call TRBD1 (6 bases). This CDR3 has 13 residues. The V gene lost 2 bases and the J gene lost 5 bases, with 10 bases spanning the gap. The germline gives CDR1 SEHNR, CDR2 FQNEAQ (reference sequence). The CDR3 sequence is CASSLQQGDEQYF. In DNA form, the CDR3 reads TGTGCCAGCAGCTTACAACAGGGTGACGAGCAGTACTTC.

The J gene is TRBJ2-2, the V gene TRBV3-1 (or the pseudogene TRBV3-2); a possible D gene is TRBD2 (6 bases). Germline V lookup: CDR1 LGHDT, CDR2 YNNKEL (reference sequence). With 4 bases removed from V and 5 bases from J, the gap between germline ends came to 14 bases. The CDR3 spans 15 residues. The CDR3 reads CASSRGLRRTGELFF. Here the CDR3 DNA reads TGTGCCAGCAGCCGGGGACTTCGAAGAACCGGGGAGCTGTTTTTT.

J is TRBJ2-2 and V is TRBV7-9; 7 bases are shared with TRBD1. V lost 5 bases, J lost 4 bases, and 16 bases stayed unmatched. The CDR3 has 18 residues. CDR1 is SEHNR, CDR2 FQNEAQ, per germline (reference sequence). Here the CDR3 DNA reads TGTGCCAGCAGCCCACCCTGGGGTAGGGGGCGCTTCACCGGGGAGCTGTTTTTT. Translating gives CASSPPWGRGRFTGELFF.

The rearrangement links TRBV9 to TRBJ2-5; maybe TRBD1 (7 bases). From germline, CDR1 is SGDLS and CDR2 YYNGEE. Trimming removed 4 bases at V and 5 bases at J, with 18 bases between. The CDR3 runs to 15 residues. CDR3 sequence (DNA): TGTGCCAGCAGCCCACGCAGGACAGGAGGGGAGACCCAGTACTTC. It specifies CASSPRRTGGETQYF.

The chain recombines TRBV7-3 with TRBJ1-2, with D possibly TRBD1 on 5 matching bases. Between the trimmed V and J ends, which lost 5 bases and 5 bases, there was a span of 21 bases. Germline V gene data show CDR1 as SGHTA and CDR2 as FQGTGA. The CDR3 runs 16 residues. CDR3 sequence: CASSQVGGNAGYGYTF. In nucleotides, the CDR3 is TGTGCCAGCAGCCAGGTGGGGGGAAACGCTGGGTATGGCTACACCTTC.

The chain uses TRBV2 and TRBJ2-7; TRBD2 aligns across 7 bases. This CDR3 is 13 amino acids long. V dropped 6 bases and J dropped 5; count of bases not matched to a gene: 7. Per germline, CDR1 SNHLY and CDR2 FYNNEI. The CDR3, as DNA: TGTGCCAGCAGACGAAGCGCGGGAGACGAGCAGTACTTC. Translated, it gives CASRRSAGDEQYF.

V usage is TRBV5-8 and J usage is TRBJ2-1; D gene unclear. Trimming removed 0 bases at V and 5 bases at J, with 6 bases between. The CDR3 extends over 13 amino acids. Germline V gives CDR1 SGHTS, CDR2 YDEGEE. CDR3 protein: CASSLDTNNEQFF. The CDR3 bases are TGTGCCAGCAGCTTGGACACCAACAATGAGCAGTTCTTC.

This rearrangement joins TRBV5-4 to TRBJ2-2, with D maybe TRBD1 (6 bases). Germline V gives CDR1 SGHNT, CDR2 YYREEE (reference sequence). Trimming left V 6 bases short and J 5 bases short, with 17 bases between. This CDR3 is 15 amino acids long. The chain's CDR3 is CASTLQMGATGELFF. The CDR3 DNA sequence: TGTGCCAGCACTCTCCAGATGGGGGCGACCGGGGAGCTGTTTTTT.

The chain joins TRBV7-9 to TRBJ2-3; a weak D match, TRBD2 (6 bases). Trimming shortened V by 7 bases and J by 0 bases, and 14 bases separated the two germline ends. Germline V lookup: CDR1 SEHNR, CDR2 FQNEAQ (reference sequence). The CDR3 totals 15 residues. The DNA for the CDR3 is TGTGCCAGCAACTCCGGGACTCCTAGCACAGATACGCAGTATTTT. Its protein product is CASNSGTPSTDTQYF.

This clone was observed a handful of times. The rearrangement joins TRBV7-9 to TRBJ1-1, with 12 bases aligning to TRBD1. V shed 5 bases and J 5 bases; nucleotides not matched to a gene: 9. Germline assignment: CDR1 SEHNR and CDR2 FQNEAQ (reference sequence). The CDR3 is made up of 16 amino acids. CDR3 sequence: CASSPGDRGRWTEAFF. In DNA form, the CDR3 reads TGTGCCAGCAGCCCCGGGGACAGGGGGCGGTGGACTGAAGCTTTCTTT.

This chain's CDR3 is CASTPQGLRRGYTF. In DNA, the CDR3 is TGTGCCAGCACCCCACAGGGGCTTCGGCGTGGCTACACCTTC. This chain uses TRBV6-5 with TRBJ1-2; 7 bases match TRBD1. The CDR3 runs to 14 residues. CDR1 is MNHEY and CDR2 is SVGAGI in the germline V gene. The trim removed 7 bases at V and 7 bases at J, leaving 12 bases unmatched.

The rearrangement joins TRBV7-9 to TRBJ1-2; D possibly corresponds to TRBD1 (6 bases). Trimming cost V 5 bases and J 4 bases, with 14 bases left between them. The length of the CDR3 is 14 residues. CDR1 is SEHNR and CDR2 is FQNEAQ in the germline V gene (reference sequence). CDR3 DNA sequence: TGTGCCAGCAGCATACCGCAGGGGCGCTATGGCTACACCTTC. Translated: CASSIPQGRYGYTF.

This clone came up once. This rearrangement joins TRBV28 to TRBJ2-5; D may be TRBD2 (5 bases). The V gene's germline CDR1 is MDHEN and CDR2 SYDVKM. V lost 0 bases and J lost 5, with 10 bases in between. The CDR3 extends over 14 amino acids. CDR3 in amino acids: CASSLWRAVETQYF. As DNA, the CDR3 is TGTGCCAGCAGTTTATGGAGGGCCGTTGAGACCCAGTACTTC.

The chain uses TRBV7-9 and TRBJ1-2; 7 nucleotides align to TRBD1. Germline CDR1 and CDR2: SEHNR and FQNEAQ (reference sequence). Trimming cost V 5 bases and J 5 bases; bases outside gene matches: 11. The CDR3 contains 15 residues. The CDR3 sequence is CASSTVTGLEYGYTF. In DNA form, the CDR3 reads TGTGCCAGCAGCACCGTGACAGGGCTCGAATATGGCTACACCTTC. Drawing the rest from reference TRBV7-9 and TRBJ1-2, the complete variable domain is DTGVSQNPRHKITKRGQNVTFRCDPISEHNRLYWYRQTLGQGPEFLTYFQNEAQLEKSRLLSDRFSAERPKGSFSTLEIQRTEQGDSAMYLCASSTVTGLEYGYTFGSGTRLTVV.

The rearrangement joins TRBV5-6 to TRBJ2-3; D is ambiguous. The CDR3 contains 14 residues. V was pared by 0 bases and J by 4 bases, with 9 bases between. Germline loops: CDR1 SGHDT, CDR2 YYEEEE. The CDR3 region has the DNA TGTGCCAGCAGCTTGGCGGGTCGGGCAGATACGCAGTATTTT. Translating gives CASSLAGRADTQYF.

The genes are TRBV4-3 and TRBJ2-3; 10 nucleotides match TRBD2. The CDR3 loop spans 17 amino acids. With V trimmed by 0 bases and J by 6 bases, 9 bases remained unmatched. CDR1 LGHNA and CDR2 YSLEER come from the germline V gene. For the CDR3, the DNA is TGCGCCAGCAGCCAAGATGGTCCTAGCGGGGGAGGGGATACGCAGTATTTT. Amino acid sequence: CASSQDGPSGGGDTQYF.

This clone was recorded a few times. J is TRBJ2-7 and V is TRBV9; 9 bases are a match to TRBD1. There are 15 residues in the CDR3. The germline gives CDR1 SGDLS, CDR2 YYNGEE. V gave up 4 bases and J gave up 3 bases; unmatched junction bases: 8. The DNA for the CDR3 is TGTGCCAGCAGCCCTCCTACAGGGGGCAACTACGAGCAGTACTTC. Translation: CASSPPTGGNYEQYF. Using reference TRBV9 and TRBJ2-7 for the parts outside the CDR3, the full variable domain is DSGVTQTPKHLITATGQRVTLRCSPRSGDLSVYWYQQSLDQGLQFLIQYYNGEERAKGNILERFSAQQFPDLHSELNLSSLELGDSALYFCASSPPTGGNYEQYFGPGTRLTVT.

In its sample, this clone is medium-sized. The V and J genes are TRBV9 and TRBJ1-1, with D possibly TRBD1 on 6 matching bases. Germline V CDR1 and CDR2: SGDLS, YYNGEE. Between the trimmed V and J ends, which lost 6 bases and 7 bases, there was a span of 13 bases. This CDR3 spans 12 amino acids. The chain's CDR3 is CASTNRVGEAFF. The DNA for the CDR3 is TGTGCCAGCACCAACAGGGTTGGTGAAGCTTTCTTT. Full variable domain (missing parts from reference TRBV9 and TRBJ1-1): DSGVTQTPKHLITATGQRVTLRCSPRSGDLSVYWYQQSLDQGLQFLIQYYNGEERAKGNILERFSAQQFPDLHSELNLSSLELGDSALYFCASTNRVGEAFFGQGTRLTVV.

The chain links TRBV29-1 to TRBJ1-5, with no clear D. The CDR3 is 13 amino acids. V was pared by 1 base and J by 4 bases, with 8 bases between. CDR1 and CDR2 (germline): SQVTM, ANQGSEA. The chain's CDR3 is CSVEVVRNQPQHF. CDR3 bases: TGCAGCGTTGAAGTAGTCAGGAATCAGCCCCAGCATTTT.

The V call is TRBV2, the J call TRBJ2-3; D not certain. V lost 4 bases and J lost 2, with 4 bases in between. Germline V gene sequence: CDR1 SNHLY, CDR2 FYNNEI. The CDR3 extends over 12 amino acids. The chain's CDR3 is CASSALTDTQYF. CDR3 in DNA: TGTGCCAGCAGTGCCCTCACAGATACGCAGTATTTT.